Listed below are T cell receptor beta chains from one sample, sequenced in a study of regulatory T cells in long-lasting Graves disease. TCRdb re-derived calls from the multiplex PCR reads in MiXCR, one entry per CDR3 protein. The table records 310,000 or so distinct CDR3 sequences, 15% to 20% of them present only once. This sample comprised peripheral blood mononuclear cells (PBMCs), obtained when the disease was refractory, from a patient treated with antithyroid drugs. Receptors originate from a female donor with Graves disease. The CDR3 runs from the conserved cysteine through the conserved F or W. D genes are given only for firm matches. The listing skips clone size in some rows; elsewhere it reads once, few, many or a size class.

J: TRBJ1-6; D: -; size: few; V: TRBV30; CDR3: CAWSHSRIDSPLHF; DNA: TGTGCCTGGAGTCACAGTCGGATCGATTCACCCCTCCACTTT
J: TRBJ2-3; D: TRBD2; size: few; V: TRBV5-1; CDR3: CASSLDGTTGSYGTDTQYF; DNA: TGCGCCAGCAGCTTGGACGGGACTACCGGATCGTATGGCACAGATACGCAGTATTTT
J: TRBJ2-1; D: -; size: -; V: TRBV20-1; CDR3: CSAPQAESSYNEQFF; DNA: TGCAGTGCCCCTCAGGCGGAGAGCTCCTACAATGAGCAGTTCTTC
J: TRBJ2-7; D: -; size: -; V: TRBV11-2; CDR3: CASSRSGDTSYEQYF; DNA: TGTGCCAGCAGCCGAAGCGGAGATACTAGCTACGAGCAGTACTTC
J: TRBJ1-2; D: TRBD1; size: many; V: TRBV3-1; CDR3: CASSQGQGNYGYTF; DNA: TGTGCCAGCAGCCAAGGACAGGGAAACTATGGCTACACCTTC
J: TRBJ2-2; D: -; size: many; V: TRBV11-2; CDR3: CASSLAGIYTGELFF; DNA: TGTGCCAGCAGCTTAGCAGGGATCTACACCGGGGAGCTGTTTTTT
J: TRBJ2-7; D: -; size: many; V: TRBV2; CDR3: CASSVVSYEQYF; DNA: TGTGCCAGCAGTGTGGTATCCTACGAGCAGTACTTC
J: TRBJ2-1; D: -; size: few; V: TRBV27; CDR3: CASGPWEEQFF; DNA: TGTGCCAGCGGACCGTGGGAAGAGCAGTTCTTC
J: TRBJ1-2; D: -; size: -; V: TRBV5-4; CDR3: CASSLGGGAGGYTF; DNA: TGTGCCAGCAGCTTGGGGGGGGGGGCTGGAGGCTACACCTTC
J: TRBJ1-1; D: -; size: many; V: TRBV12-3/TRBV12-4; CDR3: CASTTRRSTEAFF; DNA: TGTGCCAGCACCACCCGACGGAGCACTGAAGCTTTCTTT
J: TRBJ1-1; D: -; size: -; V: TRBV7-9; CDR3: CASSLVIVSARGRNTEAFF; DNA: TGTGCCAGCAGCTTAGTAATTGTGTCAGCACGGGGGAGGAACACTGAAGCTTTCTTT
J: TRBJ1-2; D: -; size: many; V: TRBV6-9; CDR3: CASSYHKSYYGYTF; DNA: TGTGCCAGCAGTTACCATAAGTCCTACTATGGCTACACCTTC
J: TRBJ2-1; D: TRBD2; size: once; V: TRBV2; CDR3: CASRATGTSYNKQFF; DNA: TGTGCCAGCAGAGCTACCGGGACTAGTTACAATAAGCAGTTCTTC
J: TRBJ2-7; D: -; size: few; V: TRBV15; CDR3: CATSYGDAYEQYF; DNA: TGTGCCACCAGCTACGGGGATGCCTACGAGCAGTACTTC
J: TRBJ2-7; D: TRBD2; size: -; V: TRBV7-9; CDR3: CASSRRQLAGEEQYF; DNA: TGTGCCAGCAGCCGCCGCCAACTAGCGGGAGAGGAGCAGTACTTC
J: TRBJ1-2; D: -; size: few; V: TRBV29-1; CDR3: CSSHRVISTHGYTF; DNA: TGCAGTTCGCACAGGGTAATAAGTACGCATGGCTACACCTTC
J: TRBJ1-6; D: -; size: many; V: TRBV12-3/TRBV12-4; CDR3: CASSKRENSPLHF; DNA: TGTGCCAGCAGCAAGCGAGAAAATTCACCCCTCCACTTT
J: TRBJ2-3; D: -; size: -; V: TRBV19; CDR3: CATSLGSGTDTQYF; DNA: TGTGCCACCTCTCTTGGTAGCGGCACAGATACGCAGTATTTT
J: TRBJ2-1; D: TRBD2; size: -; V: TRBV20-1; CDR3: CSATRLAGGPNEQFF; DNA: TGCAGTGCTACCCGACTAGCGGGAGGGCCCAATGAGCAGTTCTTC
J: TRBJ2-7; D: -; size: few; V: TRBV20-1; CDR3: CSARVPQGHEQYF; DNA: TGCAGTGCTAGGGTCCCTCAAGGCCACGAGCAGTACTTC
J: TRBJ2-7; D: TRBD1; size: many; V: TRBV7-8; CDR3: CASSLGRVTGSYEQYF; DNA: TGTGCCAGCAGCTTAGGCCGAGTGACAGGGTCCTACGAGCAGTACTTC
J: TRBJ1-6; D: -; size: few; V: TRBV6-2/TRBV6-3; CDR3: CASSRNQASRSPLHF; DNA: TGTGCCAGCAGTAGAAATCAGGCTTCAAGGTCACCCCTCCACTTT
J: TRBJ1-2; D: -; size: -; V: TRBV5-6; CDR3: CASSLVGFGYTF; DNA: TGTGCCAGCAGCTTAGTTGGTTTTGGCTACACCTTC
J: TRBJ2-7; D: -; size: many; V: TRBV12-3/TRBV12-4; CDR3: CASTRTADEQYF; DNA: TGTGCCAGCACCCGGACAGCAGACGAGCAGTACTTC
J: TRBJ1-5; D: TRBD1; size: few; V: TRBV7-2; CDR3: CASSNRQGANQPQHF; DNA: TGTGCCAGCAGCAATCGACAGGGGGCGAATCAGCCCCAGCATTTT
J: TRBJ2-3; D: TRBD2; size: -; V: TRBV29-1; CDR3: CSVPPSASGRALDTQYF; DNA: TGCAGCGTTCCCCCCTCGGCTAGCGGGAGGGCCCTGGATACGCAGTATTTT
J: TRBJ1-1; D: -; size: -; V: TRBV7-9; CDR3: CASNPMNTEAFF; DNA: TGTGCCAGCAACCCTATGAACACTGAAGCTTTCTTT
J: TRBJ1-3; D: -; size: few; V: TRBV10-3; CDR3: CAISAERGVSGNTIYF; DNA: TGTGCCATCAGTGCAGAGAGAGGCGTCTCTGGAAACACCATATATTTT
J: TRBJ2-7; D: -; size: many; V: TRBV4-1; CDR3: CASSQVYAYEQYF; DNA: TGCGCCAGCAGCCAAGTCTACGCCTACGAGCAGTACTTC
J: TRBJ2-3; D: -; size: -; V: TRBV12-3/TRBV12-4; CDR3: CASGEAYTDTQYF; DNA: TGTGCCAGCGGGGAGGCTTACACAGATACGCAGTATTTT
J: TRBJ2-1; D: -; size: -; V: TRBV20-1; CDR3: CSAPGEEGNYNEQFF; DNA: TGCAGTGCCCCCGGCGAGGAGGGAAACTACAATGAGCAGTTCTTC
J: TRBJ2-6; D: -; size: many; V: TRBV2; CDR3: CASREGVRAGANVLTF; DNA: TGTGCCAGCAGGGAAGGGGTACGGGCTGGGGCCAACGTCCTGACTTTC
J: TRBJ2-5; D: -; size: -; V: TRBV12-3/TRBV12-4; CDR3: CASSLGRRGTQYF; DNA: TGTGCCAGCAGTTTAGGCAGGAGAGGGACCCAGTACTTC
J: TRBJ2-5; D: -; size: many; V: TRBV7-2; CDR3: CASSLEAPTGETQYF; DNA: TGTGCCAGCAGCTTAGAGGCCCCCACCGGAGAGACCCAGTACTTC
J: TRBJ2-2; D: -; size: many; V: TRBV7-8; CDR3: CASSLDRVAGELFF; DNA: TGTGCCAGCAGCTTAGACAGGGTCGCCGGGGAGCTGTTTTTT
J: TRBJ1-2; D: TRBD1; size: many; V: TRBV5-1; CDR3: CASSSGTGGAAGYTF; DNA: TGCGCCAGCAGCTCCGGGACAGGGGGCGCGGCTGGCTACACCTTC
J: TRBJ1-5; D: -; size: many; V: TRBV7-8; CDR3: CASSLQVVNQPQHF; DNA: TGTGCCAGCAGCCTTCAGGTGGTCAATCAGCCCCAGCATTTT
J: TRBJ2-1; D: TRBD1; size: few; V: TRBV11-1; CDR3: CASSPRDRYNEQFF; DNA: TGTGCCAGCAGCCCCAGGGACAGATACAATGAGCAGTTCTTC
J: TRBJ1-2; D: -; size: -; V: TRBV5-6; CDR3: CASSLGRPYGYTF; DNA: TGTGCCAGCAGCTTGGGACGGCCCTATGGCTACACCTTC
J: TRBJ2-6; D: TRBD1; size: few; V: TRBV12-5; CDR3: CASGGTGGEGGANVLTF; DNA: TGTGCTAGTGGTGGAACAGGGGGCGAAGGTGGGGCCAACGTCCTGACTTTC
J: TRBJ1-5; D: -; size: many; V: TRBV18; CDR3: CASSPSVDQPQHF; DNA: TGTGCCAGCTCACCTTCAGTGGATCAGCCCCAGCATTTT
J: TRBJ2-5; D: TRBD1; size: many; V: TRBV12-3/TRBV12-4; CDR3: CASSLGTAQETQYF; DNA: TGTGCCAGCAGTCTTGGGACAGCACAAGAGACCCAGTACTTC
J: TRBJ1-5; D: -; size: -; V: TRBV7-6; CDR3: CASSLSGSSNQPQHF; DNA: TGTGCCAGCAGCTTATCTGGATCTAGCAATCAGCCCCAGCATTTT
J: TRBJ1-5; D: -; size: once; V: TRBV4-3; CDR3: CASSQDSSPYQPQHF; DNA: TGCGCCAGCAGCCAAGATAGTAGTCCCTATCAGCCCCAGCATTTT
J: TRBJ1-1; D: -; size: -; V: TRBV6-2/TRBV6-3; CDR3: CASSSQGRDTEAFF; DNA: TGTGCCAGCAGTTCACAGGGTCGCGACACTGAAGCTTTCTTT
J: TRBJ2-6; D: -; size: few; V: TRBV7-2; CDR3: CASSFRGGGTGDSGANVLTF; DNA: TGTGCCAGCAGCTTTAGAGGGGGGGGGACAGGCGACTCTGGGGCCAACGTCCTGACTTTC
J: TRBJ1-1; D: -; size: many; V: TRBV2; CDR3: CASSALTANTEAFF; DNA: TGTGCCAGCAGCGCCTTGACAGCGAACACTGAAGCTTTCTTT
J: TRBJ2-7; D: -; size: few; V: TRBV18; CDR3: CASSKSDEQYF; DNA: TGTGCCAGCTCAAAGTCGGACGAGCAGTACTTC
J: TRBJ1-2; D: -; size: few; V: TRBV10-3; CDR3: CAISVSAGSGYTF; DNA: TGTGCCATCAGTGTATCAGCCGGGAGTGGCTACACCTTC
J: TRBJ1-2; D: TRBD1; size: many; V: TRBV12-3/TRBV12-4; CDR3: CASSLETGGLLNYGYTF; DNA: TGTGCCAGCAGTTTGGAGACAGGGGGACTACTAAACTATGGCTACACCTTC
J: TRBJ2-2; D: -; size: -; V: TRBV28; CDR3: CASSLFPNTGELFF; DNA: TGTGCCAGCAGTTTATTCCCGAACACCGGGGAGCTGTTTTTT
J: TRBJ2-5; D: -; size: many; V: TRBV15; CDR3: CATSREQGTQYF; DNA: TGTGCCACCAGCAGAGAGCAGGGGACCCAGTACTTC